Following are 27 T cell receptor beta chains from one sample sequenced in a study of blood T cell repertoires in COVID-19. This table comes from immunoSEQ multiplex PCR, and its TCRdb copy is limited to in-frame clones, with some not included. The sample has about 140,000 clones, roughly 78% seen once; the top ten hold less than 4.5%. Sequenced input: peripheral blood. The receptors originated from a man aged 55-75 years with acute or convalescent COVID-19.

V gene TRBV25-1 combines with J gene TRBJ1-5; TRBD1 might be the D (5 bases). This CDR3 contains 13 residues. In germline, CDR1 is MGHDK, CDR2 SYGVNS. V lost 4 bases to trimming and J lost 4 bases, with 8 bases between them. Written as DNA, the CDR3 is TGTGCCAGCAGTGCCGGGGGTAATCAGCCCCAGCATTTT. Its protein product is CASSAGGNQPQHF.

J is TRBJ1-2 and V is TRBV10-3, with 9 bases identical to TRBD1. CDR1 ENHRY and CDR2 SYGVKD come from the germline V gene. The length of the CDR3 is 13 residues. Losses at the gene ends were 11 bases for V and 6 bases for J; bases not matched to a gene: 10. CDR3 nucleotides: TGTGCCTATTACGGGGACAGGGTGAATGGCTACACCTTC. Translating it yields CAYYGDRVNGYTF.

The sample holds a few counts of this clone. The chain uses TRBV19 and TRBJ2-5, with D maybe TRBD2 (5 bases). Germline-derived CDR1 and CDR2 are LNHDA and SQIVND (reference sequence). V was pared by 3 bases and J by 6 bases, with 14 bases between. This CDR3 is built from 14 residues. The CDR3 sequence: CASSIATPGKTQYF. DNA for the CDR3: TGTGCCAGTAGTATTGCAACCCCGGGGAAGACCCAGTACTTC.

The sample holds one count of this clone. The chain uses TRBV6-2 or TRBV6-3 and TRBJ1-5; D is undetermined. The CDR3 is made up of 17 amino acids. Germline assignment: CDR1 MNHEY and CDR2 SVGEGT. V was pared by 5 bases and J by 0 bases, with 17 bases between. CDR3 in DNA: TGTGCCAGCAGTCACCCCGGGGTCAGGAATAGCAATCAGCCCCAGCATTTT. Translating it yields CASSHPGVRNSNQPQHF.

In its sample, this clone was seen a few times. The chain couples TRBV3-1 (or the pseudogene TRBV3-2) to TRBJ1-1; D possibly corresponds to TRBD1 (6 bases). This CDR3 is built from 13 residues. Trimming left V 6 bases short and J 4 bases short, with 12 bases between. Germline values: CDR1 LGHDT, CDR2 YNNKEL (reference sequence). The CDR3 sequence is CASRPTGSTEAFF. The CDR3 nucleotides read TGTGCCAGCAGACCCACAGGGTCCACTGAAGCTTTCTTT.

This chain connects TRBV24-1 to TRBJ1-1, with TRBD1 matching over 7 bases. Per the germline V gene, CDR1 is KGHDR and CDR2 is SFDVKD. The CDR3 has 16 amino acids. V lost 4 bases and J lost 5; bases outside the gene matches: 12. The chain's CDR3 is CATSDSSDRVGTEAFF. CDR3 bases: TGTGCCACCAGTGACTCCAGTGACAGGGTGGGTACTGAAGCTTTCTTT.

The chain joins TRBV12-3 or TRBV12-4 to TRBJ2-2, with a tentative D call TRBD2 (5 bases). Trimming shortened V by 2 bases and J by 8 bases, and 9 bases separated the two germline ends. The CDR3 consists of 13 residues. CDR3 in DNA: TGTGCCAGCAGTTTAAGCGGATTAGGGGAGCTGTTTTTT. Protein: CASSLSGLGELFF.

The chain has TRBV11-3 and TRBJ2-7; 11 nucleotides align to TRBD2. The CDR3 loop spans 14 amino acids. Germline-derived CDR1 and CDR2 are SGHNT and YENEEA. The V segment lost 5 bases and the J segment 4 bases; nucleotides outside the gene matches: 4. The CDR3 loop is CASSPGTSGYEQYF. Written as DNA, the CDR3 is TGTGCCAGCAGCCCAGGGACTAGCGGTTACGAGCAGTACTTC.

CDR3 nucleotide sequence: TGTGCCAGCAGTTTGGGCATAGAGACCCAGTACTTC. This encodes CASSLGIETQYF. This chain connects TRBV12-3 or TRBV12-4 to TRBJ2-5; D not resolved. This CDR3 has 12 amino acids. V lost 3 bases and J lost 4, with 6 bases in between.

CDR3 residues: CASSEGPRYYGYTF. CDR3 DNA: TGTGCCAGCAGTGAAGGTCCCAGGTACTATGGCTACACCTTC. V gene TRBV25-1 combines with J gene TRBJ1-2; D is uncertain. Trimming left V 2 bases short and J 3 bases short, with 10 bases between. Germline CDR1 MGHDK, CDR2 SYGVNS. The CDR3 runs 14 residues.

The chain couples TRBV29-1 to TRBJ2-3; 8 bases match TRBD2. J lost 2 bases, V lost 5 bases, and 6 bases had no gene match. Germline CDR1 is SQVTM and CDR2 is ANQGSEA. CDR3 length equals 14 residues. The CDR3 DNA sequence: TGCAGCGTTCGAGCGGGAGTGGTCACAGATACGCAGTATTTT. Protein sequence: CSVRAGVVTDTQYF.

The chain combines TRBV7-2 with TRBJ2-1; 11 bases map to TRBD2. Germline V CDR1 and CDR2: SGHTA, FQGNSA. This CDR3 comprises 17 residues. J was trimmed by 7 bases and V by 5 bases; bases with no gene match: 13. The DNA of the CDR3 is TGTGCCAGCAGCAGCGTAGCGGGAGGGGGCTCGCGGAATGAGCAGTTCTTC. Protein sequence: CASSSVAGGGSRNEQFF.

The table lists this clone with a few counts. V and J are TRBV27 and TRBJ2-2; D possibly corresponds to TRBD1 (5 bases). Germline CDR1 reads MNHEY; CDR2 reads SMNVEV (reference sequence). There are 13 residues in the CDR3. Between the trimmed V and J ends, which lost 5 bases and 4 bases, there was a span of 8 bases. DNA for the CDR3: TGTGCCAGCAGTACAGGAACCACCGGGGAGCTGTTTTTT. Its translation: CASSTGTTGELFF.

The rearrangement joins TRBV30 to TRBJ1-5; 8 bases are shared with TRBD1. Germline trimming cut 0 bases from V and 4 bases from J; bases unmatched to any gene: 5. The CDR3 has 15 residues. The V gene's germline CDR1 is GTSNPN and CDR2 SVGIG (reference sequence). CDR3 loop: CAWSVQGAHNQPQHF. The CDR3 nucleotides are TGTGCCTGGAGTGTGCAGGGGGCCCATAATCAGCCCCAGCATTTT.

Comments on this clone: Other DNA sequences from this sample encode an identical CDR3 as well. This sequence joins TRBV24-1 and TRBJ1-5, with 10 bases that match TRBD1. The V gene's germline CDR1 is KGHDR and CDR2 SFDVKD. Trimming took 3 bases from V and 4 from J; bases not matched to a gene: 2. The CDR3 sequence is 15 residues long. CDR3 bases: TGTGCCACCAGTGATCGGACAGGGGGAAATCAGCCCCAGCATTTT. Translated, it gives CATSDRTGGNQPQHF.

This chain joins TRBV19 and TRBJ1-1; TRBD1 might be the D (6 bases). V was trimmed by 5 bases and J by 1 base, leaving 8 bases between them. The CDR3 length is 13 residues. The V gene's germline CDR1 is LNHDA and CDR2 SQIVND (reference sequence). Written as DNA, the CDR3 is TGTGCCAGTAGTCAACAGGGGAACACTGAAGCTTTCTTT. Protein sequence: CASSQQGNTEAFF.

The chain carries TRBV6-5 and TRBJ1-4; the D gene is possibly TRBD1 (6 bases). The CDR3 is 14 amino acids. Trimming shortened V by 8 bases and J by 7 bases, and 17 bases separated the two germline ends. In germline, CDR1 is MNHEY, CDR2 SVGAGI. Here the CDR3 DNA reads TGTGCCAGCCTCGATGAAAGGGGGGGTGAAAAACTGTTTTTT. This gives the protein CASLDERGGEKLFF.

The chain is built from TRBV10-3 and TRBJ2-1, with D hard to call. V gave up 5 bases and J gave up 6 bases, with 17 bases separating them. Germline CDR1 reads ENHRY; CDR2 reads SYGVKD. The CDR3 is made up of 15 amino acids. CDR3 sequence: CAISTTASLANEQFF. The CDR3 DNA sequence: TGTGCCATCAGTACGACCGCTTCCTTAGCCAATGAGCAGTTCTTC.

CDR3: CASRGIGGGNQPQHF. The CDR3, as DNA: TGTGCCAGCAGAGGTATAGGGGGAGGCAATCAGCCCCAGCATTTT. The chain employs TRBV2 and TRBJ1-5, with D possibly being TRBD1 (6 bases). Germline V gene data show CDR1 as SNHLY and CDR2 as FYNNEI. This CDR3 is 15 amino acids long. Between the trimmed V and J ends, which lost 6 bases and 2 bases, there was a span of 14 bases.

This chain joins TRBV7-9 and TRBJ2-6; 7 nucleotides agree with TRBD2. The CDR3 loop spans 17 amino acids. Germline CDR1 is SEHNR and CDR2 is FQNEAQ (reference sequence). With 7 bases clipped from V and 1 base from J, the junction kept 10 bases outside the gene matches. The chain's CDR3 is CASTRGDVASGANVLTF. The CDR3 DNA reads as TGTGCCAGCACCCGGGGGGACGTAGCTTCTGGGGCCAACGTCCTGACTTTC.

This sequence joins TRBV27 and TRBJ2-1; possible D gene TRBD2, 5 bases. Per germline, CDR1 MNHEY and CDR2 SMNVEV (reference sequence). V lost 0 bases and J lost 3, with 9 bases in between. The CDR3 loop spans 15 amino acids. The CDR3 here is CASSLSFGLYNEQFF. Here the CDR3 DNA reads TGTGCCAGCAGTTTATCGTTCGGACTCTACAATGAGCAGTTCTTC.

The gene calls are TRBV6-2 or TRBV6-3 and TRBJ2-1; 9 bases are shared with TRBD2. This CDR3 spans 15 amino acids. After removal of 6 bases from V and 2 bases from J, the junction contained 5 bases not matched to a gene. Looked up from germline, CDR1 is MNHEY and CDR2 is SVGEGT. The DNA of the CDR3 is TGTGCCAGCAGCCTTAGCGGGGGAGCCTACAATGAGCAGTTCTTC. This sequence encodes CASSLSGGAYNEQFF.

The V call is TRBV11-2, the J call TRBJ2-1; TRBD2 agrees at 14 bases. The CDR3 spans 17 residues. Trimming took 1 base from V and 3 from J; bases not matched to a gene: 2. Germline loops: CDR1 SGHAT, CDR2 FQNNGV. The CDR3 DNA reads as TGTGCCAGCAGCTTAGCCGGGACTAGCGGGAGCTACAATGAGCAGTTCTTC. It is translated as CASSLAGTSGSYNEQFF.

The V call is TRBV4-3, the J call TRBJ1-1; D gene uncertain. The CDR3 is made up of 13 amino acids. Germline V CDR1 and CDR2: LGHNA, YSLEER. The ends were cut back, 4 bases at V and 3 bases at J, with 9 bases in the middle. The CDR3, as DNA: TGCGCCAGCAGCCCCTACAGTTACACTGAAGCTTTCTTT. It codes for CASSPYSYTEAFF.

The CDR3 sequence is CASSGTSGWSSYNEQFF. In nucleotides, the CDR3 is TGTGCCAGTAGTGGGACTAGCGGATGGAGCTCCTACAATGAGCAGTTCTTC. The V gene is TRBV19, the J gene TRBJ2-1, with 11 bases fitting TRBD2. Germline CDR1 is LNHDA and CDR2 is SQIVND (reference sequence). The junction had 6 bases not matched to a gene; V was cut back by 5 bases and J by 0 bases. The CDR3 runs to 17 residues.

The V call is TRBV14, the J call TRBJ2-1; TRBD2 agrees at 12 bases. Trimming took 2 bases from V and 7 from J; bases not matched to a gene: 0. The CDR3 has 14 residues. Germline lookup yields CDR1 SGHDN and CDR2 FVKESK. The CDR3 DNA reads as TGTGCCAGCAGCCAACTAGCGGGAGGGAATGAGCAGTTCTTC. The encoded protein is CASSQLAGGNEQFF.

The chain joins TRBV2 to TRBJ1-3; the match to TRBD1 covers 7 bases. V shed 5 bases and J 9 bases; nucleotides not matched to a gene: 1. CDR1 is SNHLY, CDR2 FYNNEI, per germline. This CDR3 spans 11 amino acids. As DNA, the CDR3 is TGTGCCAGCAGTCGGACAGGCACCATATATTTT. Translation gives CASSRTGTIYF.